This is a list of T cell receptor beta chains from one sample in a study of blood T cells in healthy people across ages. TCRdb re-analysed the 5' RACE reads in MiXCR, keeping a single row per CDR3 protein. Of 950,000 to 1,200,000 distinct CDR3 sequences listed, around two fifths are singletons. Sequenced: blood. Receptor source: a man younger than 30 in good health. The CDR3 runs from the conserved cysteine through the conserved F or W. Each record gives: V gene, J gene, clone size, D gene, CDR3 protein, CDR3 DNA. The D gene is left open where the match is weak. Clone size is given for some rows only: seen once, a few or many times, or a class if the clone is expanded.

v_gene: TRBV4-2
j_gene: TRBJ2-5
abundance: -
d_gene: TRBD1
CDR3aa: CASSRGGTGSDQETQYF
CDR3nt: TGTGCCAGCAGCCGGGGAGGGACAGGGTCTGACCAAGAGACCCAGTACTTC

v_gene: TRBV6-5
j_gene: TRBJ1-1
abundance: few
d_gene: TRBD1
CDR3aa: CASIATPRQGAPFF
CDR3nt: TGTGCCAGCATAGCAACCCCGAGACAGGGGGCACCTTTCTTT

v_gene: TRBV5-1
j_gene: TRBJ2-2
abundance: -
d_gene: -
CDR3aa: CASSLRLSANTGELFF
CDR3nt: TGCGCCAGCAGCTTACGGTTATCGGCGAACACCGGGGAGCTGTTTTTT

v_gene: TRBV12-3/TRBV12-4
j_gene: TRBJ2-7
abundance: -
d_gene: -
CDR3aa: CASSFFWDYEQYF
CDR3nt: TGTGCCAGCAGTTTCTTTTGGGACTACGAGCAGTACTTC

v_gene: TRBV15
j_gene: TRBJ1-1
abundance: -
d_gene: -
CDR3aa: CATSRGLQGAEAFF
CDR3nt: TGTGCCACCAGCAGAGGACTACAGGGTGCTGAAGCTTTCTTT

v_gene: TRBV7-8
j_gene: TRBJ2-1
abundance: -
d_gene: TRBD2
CDR3aa: CASRESGGGNEQFF
CDR3nt: TGTGCCAGCAGGGAAAGCGGGGGGGGCAATGAGCAGTTCTTC

v_gene: TRBV12-3/TRBV12-4
j_gene: TRBJ2-1
abundance: few
d_gene: -
CDR3aa: CASSLRQGKYNEQFF
CDR3nt: TGTGCCAGCAGCCTCAGGCAGGGCAAATACAATGAGCAGTTCTTC

v_gene: TRBV6-2/TRBV6-3
j_gene: TRBJ1-5
abundance: -
d_gene: -
CDR3aa: CASSYQKYPPDQPQHF
CDR3nt: TGTGCCAGCAGTTACCAGAAATATCCGCCTGATCAGCCCCAGCATTTT

v_gene: TRBV28
j_gene: TRBJ1-1
abundance: -
d_gene: -
CDR3aa: CASNAGDHTEAFF
CDR3nt: TGTGCCAGCAACGCGGGGGACCACACTGAAGCTTTCTTT

v_gene: TRBV10-3
j_gene: TRBJ2-3
abundance: few
d_gene: TRBD2
CDR3aa: CAIRSSGDTDTQYF
CDR3nt: TGTGCCATCAGGTCCAGCGGGGACACAGATACGCAGTATTTT

v_gene: TRBV12-3/TRBV12-4
j_gene: TRBJ1-4
abundance: few
d_gene: -
CDR3aa: CASKRGANEKLFF
CDR3nt: TGTGCCAGCAAAAGGGGGGCTAATGAAAAACTGTTTTTT

v_gene: TRBV12-3/TRBV12-4
j_gene: TRBJ2-1
abundance: -
d_gene: TRBD1
CDR3aa: CASGTGYNEQFF
CDR3nt: TGTGCCAGCGGGACAGGTTACAATGAGCAGTTCTTC

v_gene: TRBV5-1
j_gene: TRBJ1-6
abundance: -
d_gene: -
CDR3aa: CASSLNGMTGNSPLHF
CDR3nt: TGCGCCAGCAGCTTGAACGGCATGACGGGAAATTCACCCCTCCACTTT

v_gene: TRBV20-1
j_gene: TRBJ2-4
abundance: few
d_gene: TRBD1
CDR3aa: CSAPMANLGQGKNIQYF
CDR3nt: TGCAGTGCTCCGATGGCTAACCTAGGACAGGGGAAAAACATTCAGTACTTC

v_gene: TRBV27
j_gene: TRBJ1-5
abundance: few
d_gene: -
CDR3aa: CASSFGRSNQPQHF
CDR3nt: TGTGCCAGCAGTTTCGGGCGAAGCAATCAGCCCCAGCATTTT

v_gene: TRBV27
j_gene: TRBJ1-2
abundance: -
d_gene: TRBD1
CDR3aa: CASSFSARGSYGYTF
CDR3nt: TGTGCCAGCAGTTTTAGTGCCAGGGGGAGCTATGGCTACACCTTC

v_gene: TRBV27
j_gene: TRBJ1-5
abundance: -
d_gene: -
CDR3aa: CASSLAGQQPQHF
CDR3nt: TGTGCCAGCAGTTTAGCAGGGCAACAGCCCCAGCATTTT

v_gene: TRBV12-3/TRBV12-4
j_gene: TRBJ2-5
abundance: -
d_gene: -
CDR3aa: CASSLETGVQETQYF
CDR3nt: TGTGCCAGCAGTTTAGAGACGGGAGTTCAAGAGACCCAGTACTTC

v_gene: TRBV7-2
j_gene: TRBJ2-1
abundance: -
d_gene: TRBD2
CDR3aa: CASSLATGGQFF
CDR3nt: TGTGCCAGCAGCTTAGCGACGGGGGGGCAGTTCTTC

v_gene: TRBV20-1
j_gene: TRBJ2-1
abundance: few
d_gene: -
CDR3aa: CSASLPMAVDEQFF
CDR3nt: TGCAGTGCTAGTCTGCCCATGGCGGTCGATGAGCAGTTCTTC

v_gene: TRBV15
j_gene: TRBJ2-7
abundance: few
d_gene: -
CDR3aa: CATSRDFDSAHEQYF
CDR3nt: TGTGCCACCAGCAGGGATTTCGACAGTGCCCACGAGCAGTACTTC

v_gene: TRBV27
j_gene: TRBJ1-5
abundance: -
d_gene: TRBD1
CDR3aa: CASSLYRGIQPQHF
CDR3nt: TGTGCCAGCAGTCTCTACAGGGGAATCCAGCCCCAGCATTTT

v_gene: TRBV4-1
j_gene: TRBJ2-1
abundance: -
d_gene: -
CDR3aa: CASSQRVPGLAGSDEQFF
CDR3nt: TGCGCCAGCAGCCAAAGGGTCCCGGGGCTAGCCGGTAGCGATGAGCAGTTCTTC

v_gene: TRBV7-9
j_gene: TRBJ2-7
abundance: -
d_gene: -
CDR3aa: CASSQPGGLYEQYF
CDR3nt: TGTGCCAGCAGTCAACCTGGGGGACTCTACGAGCAGTACTTC

v_gene: TRBV20-1
j_gene: TRBJ1-4
abundance: -
d_gene: TRBD1
CDR3aa: CSARAVGTEATNEKLFF
CDR3nt: TGCAGTGCTAGAGCGGTCGGGACAGAGGCAACTAATGAAAAACTGTTTTTT

v_gene: TRBV12-3/TRBV12-4
j_gene: TRBJ1-1
abundance: few
d_gene: -
CDR3aa: CASSESGSGTEAFF
CDR3nt: TGTGCCAGCAGTGAGTCAGGCTCGGGGACTGAAGCTTTCTTT

v_gene: TRBV3-1
j_gene: TRBJ2-5
abundance: few
d_gene: -
CDR3aa: CASSQRGIYNEQYF
CDR3nt: TGTGCCAGCAGCCAACGGGGGATATACAATGAGCAGTACTTC

v_gene: TRBV6-4
j_gene: TRBJ1-1
abundance: few
d_gene: -
CDR3aa: CASSDRVPGDTEAFF
CDR3nt: TGTGCCAGCAGCGATAGAGTCCCCGGGGACACTGAAGCTTTCTTT

v_gene: TRBV4-1
j_gene: TRBJ2-5
abundance: -
d_gene: -
CDR3aa: CASSQEGMAVEIQYF
CDR3nt: TGCGCCAGCAGCCAAGAAGGCATGGCGGTAGAGATCCAGTACTTC